The 23 T cell receptor beta chains reported below all come from one sample, sequenced in a study of T-cell reconstitution after alpha-beta-depleted transplantation in children. Researchers prepared the TCRbeta library using unique molecular identifiers, the study reports. TCRdb processed the PCR reads anew with MiXCR; each CDR3 protein has one entry. The sample records hundreds of thousands of distinct CDR3 sequences, roughly 14% being singletons. Specimen: PBMCs, collected before TCRalphabeta/CD19-depleted stem cell transplant. Receptors originate from a girl aged 2 to 9 with congenital amegakaryocytic thrombocytopenia, due to receive a stem cell transplant.

The chain uses TRBV3-1 and TRBJ2-1; 11 nucleotides align to TRBD2. The CDR3 sequence is 15 residues long. After removal of 4 bases from V and 8 bases from J, the junction contained 7 bases not matched to a gene. Germline CDR1 LGHDT, CDR2 YNNKEL (reference sequence). CDR3 sequence: CASSPLAGGYYEQFF. The CDR3 nucleotides read TGTGCCAGCAGCCCCCTAGCGGGAGGATACTATGAGCAGTTCTTC.

The sample holds one count of this clonotype. The V and J genes are TRBV7-9 and TRBJ1-5; no firm D call. Germline assignment: CDR1 SEHNR and CDR2 FQNEAQ (reference sequence). The CDR3 is made up of 15 amino acids. With 1 base removed from V and 6 bases from J, the gap between germline ends came to 13 bases. CDR3 DNA sequence: TGTGCCAGCAGCTTAGGGCGCCCCCTAAGTCAGCCCCAGCATTTT. Protein: CASSLGRPLSQPQHF.

This clonotype was picked up many times. This chain uses TRBV7-9 with TRBJ1-2, with TRBD1 matching over 9 bases. The V and J ends lost 5 bases and 3 bases, in that order; junction bases with no gene match: 4. This CDR3 is built from 14 residues. Germline V gene data show CDR1 as SEHNR and CDR2 as FQNEAQ (reference sequence). This CDR3 is CASSGWTGDYGYTF. The CDR3 DNA follows: TGTGCCAGCAGCGGCTGGACAGGGGACTATGGCTACACCTTC.

This clonotype was counted ten times or more. The chain couples TRBV6-1 to TRBJ2-5, with 7 nucleotides matching TRBD1. After removal of 6 bases from V and 2 bases from J, the junction contained 9 bases not matched to a gene. The CDR3 loop spans 15 amino acids. Germline V CDR1 and CDR2: MNHNS, SASEGT. The CDR3 DNA reads as TGTGCCAGCAGCTGGGGGACAGAAGTGCAAGAGACCCAGTACTTC. This codes for CASSWGTEVQETQYF.

The chain employs TRBV18 and TRBJ2-5, with D perhaps matching TRBD2 (7 bases). The germline V gene has CDR1 KGHSH and CDR2 LQKENI. The V end was cut by 3 bases, the J end by 2 bases, with 19 bases between. The CDR3 sequence is 17 residues long. As DNA, the CDR3 is TGTGCCAGCTCACCTTCCCGGGGGGCAGGCCCTCAAGAGACCCAGTACTTC. Protein sequence: CASSPSRGAGPQETQYF.

Here the CDR3 DNA reads TGCGCCAGCAGCGAAGCGTGGGATACGCAGTATTTT. Its protein is CASSEAWDTQYF. The chain combines TRBV5-1 with TRBJ2-3; D not resolved. Germline CDR1 SGHRS, CDR2 YFSETQ. The CDR3 is 12 residues long. Trimming pared 4 bases from V and 6 bases from J, leaving 9 bases between.

This chain uses TRBV5-5 with TRBJ2-1; 7 bases map to TRBD1. The junction had 3 bases not matched to a gene; V was cut back by 0 bases and J by 3 bases. Germline assignment: CDR1 SGHKS and CDR2 YYEKEE (reference sequence). This CDR3 contains 15 residues. CDR3 sequence reads: CASSLEGTDYNEQFF. The CDR3 nucleotides read TGTGCCAGCAGCTTGGAGGGGACAGACTACAATGAGCAGTTCTTC.

The V call is TRBV6-2 or TRBV6-3, the J call TRBJ2-2; D might be TRBD1 (6 bases). From germline, CDR1 is MNHEY and CDR2 SVGEGT. CDR3 size: 16 residues. Trimming removed 2 bases from V and 4 bases from J, with 14 bases in between. CDR3 coding DNA: TGTGCCAGCAGTTACGGCAGGGGCCGGGGCACCGGGGAGCTGTTTTTT. It encodes CASSYGRGRGTGELFF.

This clonotype was seen just once. The rearrangement links TRBV5-1 to TRBJ2-6; TRBD1 matches 9 bases. Germline values: CDR1 SGHRS, CDR2 YFSETQ. The ends lost 1 base at V and 1 base at J; junction bases unmatched: 6. CDR3 size: 18 residues. CDR3 sequence: CASSLRGQGISGANVLTF. The DNA of the CDR3 is TGCGCCAGCAGCTTGAGAGGACAGGGGATATCTGGGGCCAACGTCCTGACTTTC.

This clonotype was counted at least ten times. V gene TRBV28 combines with J gene TRBJ2-1; D remains ambiguous. The CDR3 covers 12 residues. Germline V gene sequence: CDR1 MDHEN, CDR2 SYDVKM. V lost 6 bases to trimming and J lost 12 bases, with 15 bases between them. CDR3 DNA: TGTGCCAGCAGGGTGGCGGATGGTCCGCAGTTCTTC. Its protein is CASRVADGPQFF.

This chain's CDR3 is CASSLASGSWYEQYF. Written as DNA, the CDR3 is TGCGCCAGCAGCTTGGCCAGCGGGAGTTGGTACGAGCAGTACTTC. The V and J genes are TRBV5-1 and TRBJ2-7, with 8 bases that match TRBD2. CDR3 size: 15 residues. The V gene end was trimmed by 0 bases and the J gene end by 4 bases; junction bases not matched to a gene: 6. Germline assignment: CDR1 SGHRS and CDR2 YFSETQ.

This clonotype was seen at least ten times. V usage is TRBV29-1 and J usage is TRBJ2-2; 8 bases align to TRBD2. With 2 bases clipped from V and 1 base from J, the junction kept 6 bases outside the gene matches. The CDR3 spans 16 residues. Germline V gene lookup returns CDR1 SQVTM and CDR2 ANQGSEA. The CDR3 protein is CSVESPSGLNTGELFF. The CDR3 DNA sequence: TGCAGCGTTGAATCGCCTAGCGGGCTGAACACCGGGGAGCTGTTTTTT.

In this sample, this clonotype turned up a few times. This chain joins TRBV12-3 or TRBV12-4 and TRBJ2-1; D ambiguous. Trimming removed 5 bases from V and 9 bases from J, with 14 bases in between. The CDR3 covers 13 residues. The CDR3, as DNA: TGTGCCAGCAGTGACCCAGCATTCACTGAGCAGTTCTTC. Its protein product is CASSDPAFTEQFF.

Ten or more counts support this clonotype. The chain couples TRBV12-3 or TRBV12-4 to TRBJ2-7; 7 bases fit TRBD1. This CDR3 spans 13 amino acids. V gave up 6 bases and J gave up 2 bases; unmatched junction bases: 4. In DNA form, the CDR3 reads TGTGCCAGCAGACCGACAGGGACCTACGAGCAGTACTTC. Amino acids: CASRPTGTYEQYF.

For the CDR3, the DNA is TGCGCCAGCAGCTTGGTAGGGGGCGACTCCCTTGGGGCCAACGTCCTGACTTTC. Translated, it gives CASSLVGGDSLGANVLTF. The chain employs TRBV5-1 and TRBJ2-6; 7 bases are a match to TRBD1. Germline V gene data show CDR1 as SGHRS and CDR2 as YFSETQ. The CDR3 has 18 residues. V lost 0 bases to trimming and J lost 3 bases; unmatched junction nucleotides: 9.

This sequence joins TRBV25-1 and TRBJ1-5, with a tentative D call TRBD1 (5 bases). Germline V gene data show CDR1 as MGHDK and CDR2 as SYGVNS. Trimming left V 8 bases short and J 1 base short, with 12 bases between. The CDR3 has 14 amino acids. In DNA form, the CDR3 reads TGTGCCAGCCGGGGGGATGGGAGCAATCAGCCCCAGCATTTT. It encodes CASRGDGSNQPQHF.

This clonotype was seen a handful of times. The chain couples TRBV15 to TRBJ2-1; TRBD2 matches 13 bases. CDR1 is LNHNV, CDR2 YYDKDF, per germline (reference sequence). This CDR3 has 15 residues. With V trimmed by 5 bases and J by 5 bases, 3 bases remained unmatched. The CDR3 region is CATSPGTSGNNEQFF. Here the CDR3 DNA reads TGTGCCACCAGCCCCGGGACTAGCGGGAACAATGAGCAGTTCTTC.

The chain uses TRBV20-1 and TRBJ2-7; 7 nucleotides line up with TRBD2. The CDR3 is 14 residues long. J was trimmed by 3 bases and V by 5 bases; bases with no gene match: 10. Germline V gives CDR1 DFQATT, CDR2 SNEGSKA (reference sequence). The CDR3 is CSAPRAGAGYEQYF. CDR3 nucleotide sequence: TGCAGTGCTCCCCGGGCGGGAGCCGGCTACGAGCAGTACTTC.

This clonotype was picked up a small number of times. The chain uses TRBV6-1 and TRBJ2-1; TRBD2 might be the D (6 bases). Germline CDR1 and CDR2: MNHNS and SASEGT. The CDR3 consists of 17 residues. The germline V and J ends were trimmed by 6 bases and 8 bases, with 26 bases remaining between them. The CDR3 sequence: CASRSLRAAGPSDEQFF. The CDR3 DNA follows: TGTGCCAGCAGATCCCTCAGGGCGGCGGGACCTTCGGATGAGCAGTTCTTC.

The genes are TRBV11-2 and TRBJ2-7; TRBD1 is a possible D gene (6 bases). The ends were cut back, 5 bases at V and 5 bases at J, with 25 bases in the middle. The CDR3 consists of 17 residues. Germline V lookup: CDR1 SGHAT, CDR2 FQNNGV. The CDR3 coding sequence is TGTGCCAGCAGCCCGTTTAAGGCCCACAGGGAAAGGGACGAGCAGTACTTC. Amino acid sequence: CASSPFKAHRERDEQYF.

The chain carries TRBV18 and TRBJ2-5; D may be TRBD2 (5 bases). This CDR3 contains 13 residues. V lost 5 bases, J lost 0 bases, and 7 bases lay in between. Germline V gives CDR1 KGHSH, CDR2 LQKENI. The CDR3 loop reads CASSMRDQETQYF. The DNA for the CDR3 is TGTGCCAGCTCAATGCGGGACCAAGAGACCCAGTACTTC.

Concerning this clonotype: A much more abundant neighbour one base away suggests this may be a read error. The chain recombines TRBV27 with TRBJ1-2; 9 bases match TRBD1. The CDR3 totals 17 residues. CDR1 and CDR2 from the germline V gene are MNHEY and SMNVEV (reference sequence). CDR3 amino acids: CASSYVPGQGTNYGDTF. The CDR3 nucleotides read TGTGCCAGCAGTTACGTACCGGGACAGGGAACTAACTATGGCGACACCTTC.

The chain has TRBV5-1 and TRBJ2-5; 9 bases fit TRBD1. CDR1 is SGHRS and CDR2 is YFSETQ in the germline V gene. The CDR3 is 15 residues long. The junction had 5 bases not matched to a gene; V was cut back by 4 bases and J by 1 base. DNA for the CDR3: TGCGCCAGCAGCCGGGACAGGGCGACCCAAGAGACCCAGTACTTC. Residues: CASSRDRATQETQYF.